This paragraph reports one T cell receptor (beta chain). This specimen comes from a study of Graves' ophthalmopathy and Graves' hyperthyroidism. Overall study: At the time of initial diagnosis and before any treatment, peripheral blood was collected.

Amplification of TCR beta CDR3 regions used RNA transcripts. Second-round multiplex PCR followed a first-round RT-PCR using HTBI primers. TCRdb re-called the multiplex PCR reads through MiXCR, storing one row per CDR3 protein. The sample shows a few hundred thousand distinct CDR3 sequences, approximately 15% of them seen only once. Germline CDR1 is GTSNPN and CDR2 is SVGIG (reference sequence). Unmatched junction bases numbered 5, after V lost 3 bases and J lost 4 bases. This CDR3 is 13 amino acids long. Newly diagnosed hyperthyroidism donors, aged 18 to 65, duration under 2 months. The TCR comes from a woman aged 18-29 years with stable Graves' hyperthyroidism. The V and J genes are TRBV30 and TRBJ1-2; 7 bases line up with TRBD1. The sample comprised peripheral blood. The CDR3 coding sequence is TGTGCCTGGAGAGTGACAGGGTCCTATGGCTACACCTTC. Translating it yields CAWRVTGSYGYTF.